Below are 14 T cell receptor beta chains sequenced from a single sample in a study of human T cells and chemical hapten exposure. Time point given: patch test 2, 6 weeks after DPC sensitization. The treatment was: therapeutic diphenylcyclopropenone sensitization with weekly scalp DPC. One entry per CDR3 protein, called by TCRdb with MiXCR from the RACE reads. The repertoire holds tens of thousands of distinct CDR3 sequences, with 10% as singletons. Here the sequenced sample was whole blood, taken in connection with sensitization to the hapten diphenylcyclopropenone (DPC). The receptors here all came from a woman between 50 and 59 years old with alopecia areata. Some clones in this sample may be carry-over from other donors' samples.

The chain is built from TRBV3-1 and TRBJ2-7, with 12 bases aligning to TRBD2. The CDR3 spans 15 residues. The germline gives CDR1 LGHDT, CDR2 YNNKEL (reference sequence). V shed 1 base, J shed 4 bases, and the junction held 2 bases outside the gene matches. The CDR3 DNA is TGTGCCAGCAGCCAAGGGCTAGCGGGAGGGTACGAGCAGTACTTC. Amino acids: CASSQGLAGGYEQYF.

V and J are TRBV3-1 and TRBJ1-2, with D possibly TRBD1 on 5 matching bases. V dropped 4 bases and J dropped 6 bases, with 9 bases sitting between them. Germline CDR1 is LGHDT and CDR2 is YNNKEL (reference sequence). The CDR3 spans 12 residues. CDR3 nucleotides: TGTGCCAGCAGCCGGGGGGAGGATGGCTACACCTTC. Translated: CASSRGEDGYTF.

This clonotype has ten or more counts. The V call is TRBV6-2 or TRBV6-3, the J call TRBJ1-6; D is possibly TRBD1 (5 bases). The germline V gene has CDR1 MNHEY and CDR2 SVGEGT. The CDR3 runs 14 residues. The V gene lost 2 bases and the J gene lost 13 bases, with 15 bases spanning the gap. The CDR3 DNA reads as TGTGCCAGCAGTTACGTTGGGACCTCTTACCCCCTCCACTTT. Translated, it gives CASSYVGTSYPLHF.

This clonotype has a count of ten or more. This chain uses TRBV2 with TRBJ1-2; 11 positions agree with TRBD1. V lost 0 bases, J lost 6 bases, and 6 bases stayed unmatched. Germline CDR1 reads SNHLY; CDR2 reads FYNNEI. This CDR3 has 16 amino acids. The CDR3 DNA reads as TGTGCCAGCAGTGAAGCGCTTCGGGACAGGGGGAATGGCTACACCTTC. Translating it yields CASSEALRDRGNGYTF.

V gene TRBV10-3 combines with J gene TRBJ1-1, with a weak D call TRBD1 (5 bases). Germline V lookup: CDR1 ENHRY, CDR2 SYGVKD. CDR3 length: 14 residues. Trimming shortened V by 6 bases and J by 5 bases, and 16 bases separated the two germline ends. CDR3 nucleotide sequence: TGTGCCATCAGGGACAACTTGAGTGGGACTGAAGCTTTCTTT. It encodes CAIRDNLSGTEAFF.

On this clonotype: A single base separates this from a much larger clone, so it may be a read error. The chain uses TRBV19 and TRBJ2-7; D possibly uses TRBD1 or TRBD2 (5 bases each). Deletions cut 7 bases from V and 3 bases from J, with 13 bases between. Germline V gene sequence: CDR1 LNHDA, CDR2 SQIVND (reference sequence). This CDR3 comprises 13 residues. This CDR3 is CASNRGSHYEQYF. In nucleotides, the CDR3 is TGTGCCAGTAATCGGGGCAGCCACTACGAGCAGTACTTC.

This clonotype was observed a single time. This chain links TRBV29-1 with TRBJ1-2; the D is unclear. CDR3 size: 11 residues. Germline V gene sequence: CDR1 SQVTM, CDR2 ANQGSEA. Trimming cost V 5 bases and J 0 bases, with 4 bases left between them. The CDR3 DNA reads as TGCAGCGTTTTAGCTAACTATGGCTACACCTTC. Encoded protein: CSVLANYGYTF. Full variable domain (outside the CDR3, taken from reference TRBV29-1 and TRBJ1-2): SAVISQKPSRDICQRGTSLTIQCQVDSQVTMMFWYRQQPGQSLTLIATANQGSEATYESGFVIDKFPISRPNLTFSTLTVSNMSPEDSSIYLCSVLANYGYTFGSGTRLTVV.

This clonotype was recorded many times. The J gene is TRBJ2-7, the V gene TRBV27; 10 nucleotides align to TRBD2. CDR1 and CDR2 (germline): MNHEY, SMNVEV (reference sequence). The CDR3 contains 13 residues. The trim removed 10 bases at V and 5 bases at J, leaving 8 bases unmatched. CDR3 region: CAIGASGRDEQYF. The DNA for the CDR3 is TGTGCCATTGGGGCTAGCGGGAGAGACGAGCAGTACTTC.

At least ten counts were recorded for this clonotype. The gene calls are TRBV3-1 and TRBJ1-5, with D unclear. The germline V gene encodes CDR1 LGHDT and CDR2 YNNKEL (reference sequence). This CDR3 has 15 residues. Trimming removed 0 bases at V and 5 bases at J, with 11 bases between. CDR3 nucleotides: TGTGCCAGCAGCCAAGACGCTAGAACCCATCAGCCCCAGCATTTT. Protein: CASSQDARTHQPQHF.

This clonotype was counted at least ten times. The chain joins TRBV24-1 to TRBJ1-2; D possibly corresponds to TRBD1 (5 bases). The germline V and J ends were trimmed by 3 bases and 6 bases, with 13 bases remaining between them. The CDR3 extends over 14 amino acids. Per germline, CDR1 KGHDR and CDR2 SFDVKD. The CDR3 spells CATSDPRRVHGYTF. DNA of the CDR3: TGTGCCACCAGTGATCCGCGCAGGGTTCATGGCTACACCTTC.

This clonotype was observed a single time. Since a much larger clone is just one base distant, this may be a read error. The V call is TRBV9, the J call TRBJ2-2; 8 positions match TRBD2. This CDR3 is built from 18 residues. Germline V gene lookup returns CDR1 SGDLS and CDR2 YYNGEE. CDR3 region: CASSRFRAFGRDGGEPFF. The CDR3 DNA is TGTGCCAGCAGTCGATTTAGGGCTTTCGGGAGGGACGGCGGGGAGCCGTTTTTT.

Ten or more counts support this clonotype. This sequence joins TRBV11-2 and TRBJ1-1; 9 nucleotides line up with TRBD1. CDR3 length: 14 residues. Germline CDR1 reads SGHAT; CDR2 reads FQNNGV. Germline trimming cut 5 bases from V and 5 bases from J; bases unmatched to any gene: 6. The CDR3 is CASSAGQGRTEAFF. As DNA, the CDR3 is TGTGCCAGCAGCGCGGGACAGGGTCGAACTGAAGCTTTCTTT.

The sample holds many counts of this clonotype. The genes are TRBV2 and TRBJ1-5; TRBD1 matches 9 bases. The length of the CDR3 is 16 residues. Germline CDR1 SNHLY, CDR2 FYNNEI. Trimming cost V 4 bases and J 7 bases; bases outside gene matches: 11. CDR3: CASSGAGTGTGQPQHF. The CDR3 DNA reads TGTGCCAGCAGTGGGGCCGGGACAGGGACTGGGCAGCCCCAGCATTTT.

This clonotype came up many times. The J gene is TRBJ1-1, the V gene TRBV6-6, with TRBD1 as a possible D gene (6 bases). CDR3 length: 14 residues. V dropped 6 bases and J dropped 2 bases, with 13 bases sitting between them. Germline assignment: CDR1 MNHNY and CDR2 SVGAGI (reference sequence). The CDR3 nucleotides read TGTGCCAGCAGCTCAGACAGGCCCAACACTGAAGCTTTCTTT. This encodes CASSSDRPNTEAFF.